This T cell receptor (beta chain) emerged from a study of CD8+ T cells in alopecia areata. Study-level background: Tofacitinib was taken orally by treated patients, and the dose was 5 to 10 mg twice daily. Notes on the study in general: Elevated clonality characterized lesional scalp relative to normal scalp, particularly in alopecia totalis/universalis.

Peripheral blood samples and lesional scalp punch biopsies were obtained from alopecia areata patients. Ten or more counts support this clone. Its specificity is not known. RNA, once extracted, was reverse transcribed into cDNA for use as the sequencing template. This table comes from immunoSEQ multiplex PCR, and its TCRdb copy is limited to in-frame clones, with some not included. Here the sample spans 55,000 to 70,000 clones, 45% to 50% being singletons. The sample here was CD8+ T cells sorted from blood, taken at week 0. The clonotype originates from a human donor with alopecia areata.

CDR3 in amino acids: CASSPWAGEFNQPQHF. In DNA form, the CDR3 reads TGTGCCAGCAGCCCCTGGGCAGGGGAATTCAATCAGCCCCAGCATTTT. The chain joins TRBV16 to TRBJ1-5; a weak D match, TRBD1 (6 bases). There are 16 residues in the CDR3. The germline CDR1 and CDR2 sequences are KGHSY and FQNENV. V lost 4 bases and J 3 bases, leaving 16 bases between the germline ends. Variable domain in full (rest from reference TRBV16 and TRBJ1-5): GEEVAQTPKHLVRGEGQKAKLYCAPIKGHSYVFWYQQVLKNEFKFLISFQNENVFDETGMPKERFSAKCLPNSPCSLEIQATKLEDSAVYFCASSPWAGEFNQPQHFGDGTRLSIL.